This is a list of T cell receptor beta chains from one sample in a study of cytomegalovirus exposure and HLA in healthy donors. Sequencing used immunoSEQ multiplex PCR; TCRdb keeps in-frame clones, though not all of them. The sample contains roughly 100,000 clones, less than 80% of which appear only once. Source material: PBMCs. The receptor set was obtained from a boy under 18 in good health and CMV-seropositive. Each CDR3 is given with its conserved first and last residue. D genes are given only for firm matches. Expanded clones are given a class, and other clones once, few, many or no size at all.

d_call	cdr3_length	v_call	j_call	clone_size	cdr3_nt	cdr3_aa
NA	11	TRBV6-5	TRBJ1-1	NA	TGTGCCACTAGACAGTTAACTGAAGCTTTCTTT	CATRQLTEAFF
NA	12	TRBV27	TRBJ1-4	NA	TGTGCCAGCAGTTGGAGGGGCGAAAAACTGTTTTTT	CASSWRGEKLFF
NA	12	TRBV2	TRBJ1-1	once	TGTGCCAGTACGCGATTGAACACTGAAGCTTTCTTT	CASTRLNTEAFF
NA	15	TRBV19	TRBJ1-1	NA	TGTGCCAGTATGCGTGTAAGACTGACGAACACTGAAGCTTTCTTT	CASMRVRLTNTEAFF
TRBD2	15	TRBV9	TRBJ2-1	NA	TGTGCCAGCGTCCCCTCTAGCGGGGATTACAATGAGCAGTTCTTC	CASVPSSGDYNEQFF
TRBD1	17	TRBV7-9	TRBJ1-4	NA	TGTGCCAGCAGCTCCGGACAGGGGGCGTCGACTAATGAAAAACTGTTTTTT	CASSSGQGASTNEKLFF
NA	10	TRBV5-1	TRBJ1-1	NA	TGCGCCAGCGCCTCTCGGGAAGCTTTCTTT	CASASREAFF
TRBD1	15	TRBV4-3	TRBJ2-3	NA	TGCGCCAGCAGCCCGGGACAGGGGGGAGGAGATACGCAGTATTTT	CASSPGQGGGDTQYF
NA	12	TRBV29-1	TRBJ1-2	NA	TGCAGCGTTGAATACGGGGTCGAGGGCTACACCTTC	CSVEYGVEGYTF
NA	15	TRBV18	TRBJ1-3	few	TGTGCCAGCTCACCCCAAGACTCCTCTGGAAACACCATATATTTT	CASSPQDSSGNTIYF
NA	13	TRBV9	TRBJ2-1	few	TGTGCCAGCAGCCAGGACAGTTCCGGTGAGCAGTTCTTC	CASSQDSSGEQFF
TRBD2	15	TRBV7-3	TRBJ2-1	NA	TGTGCCAGCAGCTTATCGGCGGGAGGGTACAATGAGCAGTTCTTC	CASSLSAGGYNEQFF